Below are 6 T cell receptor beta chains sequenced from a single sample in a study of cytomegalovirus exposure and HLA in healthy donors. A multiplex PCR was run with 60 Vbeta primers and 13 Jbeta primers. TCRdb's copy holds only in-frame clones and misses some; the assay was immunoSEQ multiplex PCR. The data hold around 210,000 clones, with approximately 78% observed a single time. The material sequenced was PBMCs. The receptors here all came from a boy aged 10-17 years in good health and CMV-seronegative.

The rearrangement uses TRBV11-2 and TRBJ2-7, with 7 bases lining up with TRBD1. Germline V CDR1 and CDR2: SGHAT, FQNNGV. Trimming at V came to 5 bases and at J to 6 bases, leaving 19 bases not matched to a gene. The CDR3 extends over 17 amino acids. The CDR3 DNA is TGTGCCAGCAGCGGAACGAGGGGACAGACCTCGTACGGCGAGCAGTACTTC. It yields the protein CASSGTRGQTSYGEQYF.

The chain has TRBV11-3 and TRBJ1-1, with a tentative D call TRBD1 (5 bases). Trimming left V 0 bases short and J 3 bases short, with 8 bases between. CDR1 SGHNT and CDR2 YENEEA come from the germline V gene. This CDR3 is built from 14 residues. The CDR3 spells CASSLEGEDTEAFF. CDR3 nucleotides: TGTGCCAGCAGCTTAGAGGGGGAGGACACTGAAGCTTTCTTT.

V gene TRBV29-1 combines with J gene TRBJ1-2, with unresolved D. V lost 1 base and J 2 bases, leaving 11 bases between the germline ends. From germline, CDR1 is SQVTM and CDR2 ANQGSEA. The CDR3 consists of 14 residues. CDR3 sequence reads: CSVEVSRVNYGYTF. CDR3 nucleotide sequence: TGCAGCGTTGAAGTTTCGAGGGTGAACTATGGCTACACCTTC.

Written as DNA, the CDR3 is TGTGCCATCAGCCAGGGGGCCGACTCTGGAAACACCATATATTTT. Its translation: CAISQGADSGNTIYF. The chain uses TRBV10-3 and TRBJ1-3; TRBD1 matches at 8 bases. This CDR3 has 15 residues. J lost 0 bases, V lost 6 bases, and 4 bases had no gene match. Germline V lookup: CDR1 ENHRY, CDR2 SYGVKD.

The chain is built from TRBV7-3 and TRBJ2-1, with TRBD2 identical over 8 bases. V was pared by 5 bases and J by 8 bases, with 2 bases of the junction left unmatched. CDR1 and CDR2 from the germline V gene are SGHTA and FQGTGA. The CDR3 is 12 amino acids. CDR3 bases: TGTGCCAGCAGCCCGGGGGGGCATGAGCAGTTCTTC. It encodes CASSPGGHEQFF.

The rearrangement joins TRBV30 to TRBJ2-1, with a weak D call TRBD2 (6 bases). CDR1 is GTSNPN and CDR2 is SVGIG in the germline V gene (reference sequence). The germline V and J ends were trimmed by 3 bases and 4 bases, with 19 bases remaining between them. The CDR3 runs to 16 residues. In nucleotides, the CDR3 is TGTGCCTGGAGGACCTCAAGTAGCGGTCTTTACAATGAGCAGTTCTTC. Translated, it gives CAWRTSSSGLYNEQFF.